Listed below are T cell receptor beta chains from one sample, sequenced in a study of shared clonotypes between healthy human individuals. Clones were read by immunoSEQ multiplex PCR, and TCRdb kept only the in-frame ones, dropping some. The sample yields more than 550,000 clones, about 91% seen once. The sequenced sample was naive CD8+ T cells sorted from blood. These receptors were taken from a man younger than 45 in good health. The CDR3 runs from the conserved cysteine through the conserved F or W. A D gene is named only where the DNA matches it firmly. Not all rows give a size; the values are once, few, many and, for expanded clones, a class.

clone_size	j_call	cdr3_length	v_call	d_call	cdr3_aa	cdr3_nt
.	TRBJ1-4	16	TRBV21-1	.	CARSRRGRATNEKLFF	TGTGCCAGATCAAGGCGGGGGAGAGCAACTAATGAAAAACTGTTTTTT
.	TRBJ2-3	15	TRBV7-8	TRBD2	CASSTGLADTDTQYF	TGTGCCAGCAGCACAGGACTAGCGGACACAGATACGCAGTATTTT
.	TRBJ1-2	12	TRBV27	.	CASSPGGSGYTF	TGTGCCAGCTCCCCCGGGGGCAGTGGCTACACCTTC
.	TRBJ2-1	18	TRBV27	TRBD2	CASSAGTSGRVSNNEQFF	TGTGCCAGCAGTGCGGGGACTAGCGGGAGGGTCTCTAATAATGAGCAGTTCTTC
.	TRBJ2-3	12	TRBV7-9	.	CASSVSTDTQYF	TGTGCCAGCAGCGTCAGCACAGATACGCAGTATTTT
.	TRBJ2-7	17	TRBV7-2	.	CASSPPGRTYYSYEQYF	TGTGCCAGCAGCCCCCCGGGCCGCACCTACTACTCCTACGAGCAGTACTTC
.	TRBJ2-1	14	TRBV4-3	TRBD1	CASSHISDRLEQFF	TGCGCCAGCAGCCACATCTCGGACAGGCTCGAGCAGTTCTTC
.	TRBJ2-2	11	TRBV7-9	.	CASTPGGELFF	TGTGCCAGCACACCCGGCGGGGAGCTGTTTTTT
many	TRBJ2-7	16	TRBV10-3	TRBD2	CAISTSGRGSSYEQYF	TGTGCCATCAGTACTAGCGGGAGGGGGAGCTCCTACGAGCAGTACTTC
.	TRBJ1-1	14	TRBV28	.	CASSGGQQNTEAFF	TGTGCCAGCAGTGGAGGGCAACAAAACACTGAAGCTTTCTTT
.	TRBJ1-4	12	TRBV15	.	CATSRDGEKLFF	TGTGCCACCAGCAGAGATGGGGAAAAACTGTTTTTT
.	TRBJ2-3	16	TRBV9	.	CASSDAVAGHTDTQYF	TGTGCCAGCAGCGACGCCGTGGCGGGGCACACAGATACGCAGTATTTT
.	TRBJ2-5	12	TRBV7-9	.	CASSGTDRTQYF	TGTGCCAGCAGCGGCACCGACCGGACCCAGTACTTC
once	TRBJ1-1	13	TRBV6-5	.	CASSYRETTEAFF	TGTGCCAGCAGCTACAGGGAGACCACTGAAGCTTTCTTT
.	TRBJ1-1	12	TRBV27	.	CASSPGGTEAFF	TGTGCCAGCAGCCCGGGGGGCACTGAAGCTTTCTTT
.	TRBJ2-7	14	TRBV9	.	CASSVGGDSYEQYF	TGTGCCAGCAGCGTCGGCGGCGACTCCTACGAGCAGTACTTC
.	TRBJ2-3	13	TRBV29-1	.	CSHPGDSTDTQYF	TGCAGCCATCCGGGGGACTCCACAGATACGCAGTATTTT
.	TRBJ2-5	12	TRBV7-6	.	CASSLGLRTQYF	TGTGCCAGCAGCTTAGGTTTAAGGACCCAGTACTTC
once	TRBJ1-2	11	TRBV25-1	.	CASRENYGYTF	TGTGCCAGCAGGGAGAACTATGGCTACACCTTC
.	TRBJ1-2	14	TRBV14	.	CASSQDVQDYGYTF	TGTGCCAGCAGCCAAGATGTACAGGACTATGGCTACACCTTC
once	TRBJ1-4	14	TRBV5-4	TRBD1	CASSPGTENEKLFF	TGTGCCAGCAGCCCCGGGACAGAAAATGAAAAACTGTTTTTT
once	TRBJ2-3	15	TRBV5-8	.	CASSQGESSTDTQYF	TGTGCCAGCAGCCAAGGGGAAAGTAGCACAGATACGCAGTATTTT
.	TRBJ2-1	16	TRBV27	.	CASSLLTTIGGNEQFF	TGTGCCAGCAGTTTATTGACGACTATTGGGGGCAATGAGCAGTTCTTC
.	TRBJ2-4	15	TRBV7-9	.	CASSQTGIAKNIQYF	TGTGCCAGCAGCCAAACAGGGATAGCCAAAAACATTCAGTACTTC
.	TRBJ1-5	16	TRBV7-9	.	CASSLAGAYSNQPQHF	TGTGCCAGCAGCTTAGCAGGGGCTTATAGCAATCAGCCCCAGCATTTT
.	TRBJ2-1	13	TRBV9	.	CASSAPPGNEQFF	TGTGCCAGCAGCGCACCCCCCGGCAATGAGCAGTTCTTC
few	TRBJ1-2	13	TRBV7-9	.	CASSLAGFYGYTF	TGTGCCAGCAGCTTAGCAGGTTTCTATGGCTACACCTTC
.	TRBJ2-7	11	TRBV27	.	CASSFGHEQYF	TGTGCCAGCAGTTTTGGCCACGAGCAGTACTTC
.	TRBJ2-7	12	TRBV7-8	.	CASSLATAEQYF	TGTGCCAGCAGCTTAGCGACTGCGGAGCAGTACTTC
.	TRBJ2-3	12	TRBV30	.	CAWRTLGDTQYF	TGTGCCTGGAGGACCTTGGGGGATACGCAGTATTTT
.	TRBJ2-7	13	TRBV7-8	.	CASSLAGTYEQYF	TGTGCCAGCAGCTTAGCGGGAACCTACGAGCAGTACTTC
.	TRBJ1-1	13	TRBV18	.	CASSPPVGGEAFF	TGTGCCAGCTCACCACCGGTCGGGGGCGAAGCTTTCTTT
once	TRBJ2-1	13	TRBV7-9	.	CASSLSSNNEQFF	TGTGCCAGCAGCTTATCCAGTAACAATGAGCAGTTCTTC
.	TRBJ2-7	14	TRBV19	TRBD1	CASSMAGGLYEQYF	TGTGCCAGTAGTATGGCAGGGGGCCTCTACGAGCAGTACTTC
.	TRBJ2-7	18	TRBV14	TRBD2	CASSRTPLAGVAIWEQYF	TGTGCCAGCAGCCGAACCCCCTTAGCGGGAGTGGCCATATGGGAGCAGTACTTC
.	TRBJ2-7	16	TRBV7-9	.	CASSPSTGPHTYEQYF	TGTGCCAGCAGCCCCAGTACAGGTCCCCATACCTACGAGCAGTACTTC
once	TRBJ1-5	24	TRBV15	TRBD1	CATSRGIEGGPHFRVPGVVQPQHF	TGTGCCACCAGCAGAGGGATCGAAGGGGGCCCCCATTTTCGGGTTCCCGGGGTGGTCCAGCCCCAGCATTTT
.	TRBJ2-7	16	TRBV18	.	CASSPSGTYNDYEQYF	TGTGCCAGCTCACCTTCCGGGACTTATAACGACTACGAGCAGTACTTC
.	TRBJ2-2	15	TRBV29-1	.	CSAGIGGTNTGELFF	TGCAGCGCCGGGATCGGCGGGACGAACACCGGGGAGCTGTTTTTT
.	TRBJ2-2	13	TRBV29-1	.	CSVDGGSTGELFF	TGCAGCGTTGATGGAGGGAGCACCGGGGAGCTGTTTTTT
.	TRBJ2-7	19	TRBV5-5	TRBD2	CASSLASGTSGRGRYEQYF	TGTGCCAGCAGCCTAGCTTCCGGGACTAGCGGGAGAGGGCGTTACGAGCAGTACTTC
.	TRBJ2-1	15	TRBV7-2	.	CASSPSVISYNEQFF	TGTGCCAGCAGCCCAAGTGTGATTTCCTACAATGAGCAGTTCTTC
.	TRBJ2-1	16	TRBV2	.	CASSEIGSGSYNEQFF	TGTGCCAGCAGTGAAATAGGTAGCGGCTCCTACAATGAGCAGTTCTTC
few	TRBJ2-2	18	TRBV5-1	TRBD1	CASSPTGGAHVGTGELFF	TGCGCCAGCAGCCCGACAGGGGGCGCGCATGTCGGCACCGGGGAGCTGTTTTTT
.	TRBJ2-5	13	TRBV27	.	CASSFQFLETQYF	TGTGCCAGCAGTTTTCAGTTTCTGGAGACCCAGTACTTC
.	TRBJ2-7	14	TRBV7-9	TRBD1	CASGDGTGWDEQYF	TGTGCCAGCGGGGACGGGACAGGGTGGGACGAGCAGTACTTC
.	TRBJ2-7	14	TRBV10-1	TRBD1	CASSETGVPYEQYF	TGCGCCAGCAGTGAGACAGGGGTCCCCTACGAGCAGTACTTC
.	TRBJ2-3	14	TRBV5-1	.	CASSLGDSTDTQYF	TGCGCCAGCAGCTTGGGCGACAGCACAGATACGCAGTATTTT
.	TRBJ2-7	19	TRBV28	TRBD2	CASSLYAAGTSGNPYEQYF	TGTGCCAGCAGTTTATACGCCGCCGGGACTAGCGGGAACCCCTACGAGCAGTACTTC
.	TRBJ1-5	19	TRBV15	.	CATSRDRGGASYSNQPQHF	TGTGCCACCAGCAGAGATCGGGGCGGGGCGTCTTATAGCAATCAGCCCCAGCATTTT
.	TRBJ2-4	17	TRBV19	.	CASSMFNSVVAKNIQYF	TGTGCCAGTAGTATGTTTAACTCGGTGGTTGCCAAAAACATTCAGTACTTC
.	TRBJ2-1	15	TRBV4-3	.	CASSPSRAYYNEQFF	TGCGCCAGCAGCCCTAGCCGGGCCTACTACAATGAGCAGTTCTTC
few	TRBJ2-1	15	TRBV9	TRBD2	CASSVSGDPREEQFF	TGTGCCAGCAGCGTTAGCGGGGATCCTCGAGAGGAGCAGTTCTTC
.	TRBJ2-2	15	TRBV7-9	.	CASSLLVTGTGELFF	TGTGCCAGCAGCCTGCTGGTTACTGGGACCGGGGAGCTGTTTTTT
.	TRBJ1-1	13	TRBV6-1	.	CASSERGSTEAFF	TGTGCCAGCAGTGAAAGGGGGTCCACTGAAGCTTTCTTT
.	TRBJ2-5	15	TRBV5-4	.	CASSFSGGADETQYF	TGTGCCAGCAGCTTTTCTGGGGGCGCGGATGAGACCCAGTACTTC
.	TRBJ1-2	14	TRBV21-1	.	CASSKGRTSYGYTF	TGTGCCAGCAGCAAAGGCAGGACCTCCTATGGCTACACCTTC
.	TRBJ2-1	13	TRBV30	TRBD1	CAWSHTGGDEQFF	TGTGCCTGGAGCCACACAGGGGGTGATGAGCAGTTCTTC